One sample yielded the 2 T cell receptor beta chains listed below, sequenced in a study of cytomegalovirus exposure and HLA in healthy donors. PCR used 60 Vbeta primers and 13 Jbeta primers. Repertoires were generated with immunoSEQ multiplex PCR, while TCRdb's copy carries only in-frame clones and drops some. The table includes 150,000 to 200,000 clones, roughly four fifths detected once. Sequenced input: PBMCs. The source is a man aged 50-60 years in good health and CMV-seropositive.

V is TRBV6-5 and J is TRBJ1-1; 7 bases fit TRBD1. Germline CDR1 and CDR2: MNHEY and SVGAGI. The CDR3 is 15 residues long. The V gene end was trimmed by 4 bases and the J gene end by 7 bases; junction bases not matched to a gene: 12. The CDR3 DNA reads as TGTGCCAGCAGTTTCTCCTTTACAGGGGCGATTGAAGCTTTCTTT. This encodes CASSFSFTGAIEAFF.

A single count supports this clone. The CDR3 nucleotides read TGTGCCAGCAGCCCCCCGGGACAGGGGGCGGTCGGCTACACCTTC. This sequence encodes CASSPPGQGAVGYTF. The chain combines TRBV28 with TRBJ1-2; 12 nucleotides line up with TRBD1. Germline assignment: CDR1 MDHEN and CDR2 SYDVKM. The CDR3 has 15 residues. V trimming: 6 bases; J trimming: 8 bases; junction bases outside the gene matches: 10.